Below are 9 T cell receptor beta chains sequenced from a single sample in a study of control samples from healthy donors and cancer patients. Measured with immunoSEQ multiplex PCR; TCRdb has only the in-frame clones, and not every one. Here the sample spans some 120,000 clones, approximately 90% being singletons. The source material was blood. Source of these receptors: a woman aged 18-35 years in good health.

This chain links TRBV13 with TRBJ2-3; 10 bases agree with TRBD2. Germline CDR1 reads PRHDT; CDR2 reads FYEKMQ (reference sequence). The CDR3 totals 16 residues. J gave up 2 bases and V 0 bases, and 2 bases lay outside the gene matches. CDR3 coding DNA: TGTGCCAGCAGCTTAGGACTAGCGGGGCTCACAGATACGCAGTATTTT. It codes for CASSLGLAGLTDTQYF.

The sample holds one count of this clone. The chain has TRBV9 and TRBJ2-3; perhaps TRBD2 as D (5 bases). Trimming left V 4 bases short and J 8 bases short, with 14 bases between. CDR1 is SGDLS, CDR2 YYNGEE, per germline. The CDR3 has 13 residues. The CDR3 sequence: CASSPRLSATQYF. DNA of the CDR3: TGTGCCAGCAGCCCTCGACTATCAGCTACGCAGTATTTT.

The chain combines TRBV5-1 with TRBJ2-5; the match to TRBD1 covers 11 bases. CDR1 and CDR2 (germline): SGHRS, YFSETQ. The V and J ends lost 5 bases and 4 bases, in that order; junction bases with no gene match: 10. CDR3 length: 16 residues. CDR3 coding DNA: TGCGCCAGCAGAACCGGGACAGGGGGTTTTAGAGAGACCCAGTACTTC. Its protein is CASRTGTGGFRETQYF.

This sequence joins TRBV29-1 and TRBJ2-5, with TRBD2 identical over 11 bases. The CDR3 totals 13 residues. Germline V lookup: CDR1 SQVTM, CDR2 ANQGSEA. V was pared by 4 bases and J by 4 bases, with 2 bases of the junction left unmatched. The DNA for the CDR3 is TGCAGCGTTGTAGCGGGAGGGCGAGAGACCCAGTACTTC. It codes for CSVVAGGRETQYF.

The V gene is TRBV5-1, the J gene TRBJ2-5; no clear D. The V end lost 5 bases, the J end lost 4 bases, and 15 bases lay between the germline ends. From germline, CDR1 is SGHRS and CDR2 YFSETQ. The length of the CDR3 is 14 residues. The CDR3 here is CASRLSLGRETQYF. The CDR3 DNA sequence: TGCGCCAGCAGGTTAAGTCTGGGTAGAGAGACCCAGTACTTC.

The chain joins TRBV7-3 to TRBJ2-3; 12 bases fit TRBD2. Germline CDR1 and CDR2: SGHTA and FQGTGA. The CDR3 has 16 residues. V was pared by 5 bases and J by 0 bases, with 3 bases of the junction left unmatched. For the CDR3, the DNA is TGTGCCAGCAGCGAGGGGACTAGCGGGAGCACAGATACGCAGTATTTT. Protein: CASSEGTSGSTDTQYF.

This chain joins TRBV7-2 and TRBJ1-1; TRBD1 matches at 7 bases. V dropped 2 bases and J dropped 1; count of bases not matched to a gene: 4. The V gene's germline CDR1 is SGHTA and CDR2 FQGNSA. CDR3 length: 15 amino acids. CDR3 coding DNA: TGTGCCAGCAGCTTAAGGGGGCTGGGGAACACTGAAGCTTTCTTT. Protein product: CASSLRGLGNTEAFF.

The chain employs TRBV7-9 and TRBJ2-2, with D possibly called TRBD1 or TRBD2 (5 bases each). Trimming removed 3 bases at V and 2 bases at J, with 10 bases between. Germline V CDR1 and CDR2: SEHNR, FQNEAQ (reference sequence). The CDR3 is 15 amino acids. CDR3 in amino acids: CASSLGVANTGELFF. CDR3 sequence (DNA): TGTGCCAGCAGCTTGGGGGTCGCCAACACCGGGGAGCTGTTTTTT.

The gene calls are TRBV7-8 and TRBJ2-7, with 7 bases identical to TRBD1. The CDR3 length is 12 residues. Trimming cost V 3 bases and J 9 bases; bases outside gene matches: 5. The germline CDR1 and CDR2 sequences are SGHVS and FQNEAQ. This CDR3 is CASSFNRDRQYF. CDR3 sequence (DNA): TGTGCCAGCAGCTTCAACCGGGACAGGCAGTACTTC. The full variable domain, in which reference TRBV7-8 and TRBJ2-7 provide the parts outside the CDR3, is GAGVSQSPRYKVAKRGQDVALRCDPISGHVSLFWYQQALGQGPEFLTYFQNEAQLDKSGLPSDRFFAERPEGSVSTLKIQRTQQEDSAVYLCASSFNRDRQYFGPGTRLTVT.